A selection of T cell receptor beta chains follows, all from one sample in a study of blood T cell repertoires in COVID-19. Produced via immunoSEQ multiplex PCR; TCRdb's table is partial and in-frame only. Of roughly 210,000 clones listed, approximately 80% are singletons. Sequenced material: peripheral blood. The receptors originated from a woman of 80 years or more with COVID-19, enrolled during active disease. The CDR3 runs from the conserved cysteine through the conserved F or W. A D gene is named only where the DNA matches it firmly. Clone size is stated in some rows and not others, as once, few, many or a class when expanded.

d_call	clone_size	v_call	j_call	cdr3_length	cdr3_nt	cdr3_aa
-	-	TRBV7-8	TRBJ2-5	15	TGTGCCAGCAGCCGGCCGGCGGGGCCGGGGGAGACCCAGTACTTC	CASSRPAGPGETQYF
TRBD1	-	TRBV4-1	TRBJ1-2	14	TGCGCCAGCAGCCAGGGGACAGGGAAATATGGCTACACCTTC	CASSQGTGKYGYTF
-	few	TRBV27	TRBJ2-1	13	TGTGCCAGCAGTTACGGACTGAACAATGAGCAGTTCTTC	CASSYGLNNEQFF
TRBD1	-	TRBV3-1/TRBV3-2	TRBJ2-7	14	TGTGCCAGCAGCCAAGGGAAGGACAGGAGCGAGCAGTACTTC	CASSQGKDRSEQYF
-	once	TRBV9	TRBJ2-4	16	TGTGCCAGCAGCGTAGGTTCAGGCACCTTCCTAAACATTCAGTACTTC	CASSVGSGTFLNIQYF
-	few	TRBV29-1	TRBJ1-1	13	TGCAGCGTTGATCCCTCGGGTGGTTCTGAAGCTTTCTTT	CSVDPSGGSEAFF
TRBD1	-	TRBV3-1/TRBV3-2	TRBJ1-1	16	TGTGCCAGCAGCCAAAAGGGGACAGGGGGCGCAACTGAAGCTTTCTTT	CASSQKGTGGATEAFF
-	-	TRBV5-8	TRBJ1-1	13	TGTGCCAGCAGCGTAAACAGGGTGACTGAAGCTTTCTTT	CASSVNRVTEAFF
TRBD1	-	TRBV6-5	TRBJ1-5	13	TGTGCCAGCCTCTCGACAGGGGGACAGCCCCAGCATTTT	CASLSTGGQPQHF
-	-	TRBV18	TRBJ1-4	13	TGTGCCAGCTCCCGTGCAACTAATGAAAAACTGTTTTTT	CASSRATNEKLFF
TRBD1	-	TRBV19	TRBJ1-2	15	TGTGCCAGTAGTTCCCTTTCTGCCAGGGGGTATGGCTACACCTTC	CASSSLSARGYGYTF
-	-	TRBV28	TRBJ2-7	13	TGTGCCAGCACTCCCCCGGGACACTACGAGCAGTACTTC	CASTPPGHYEQYF
TRBD1	-	TRBV10-3	TRBJ1-2	13	TGTGCCATCAGTGAGGACAGGGAAGGTGGCTACACCTTC	CAISEDREGGYTF
-	-	TRBV6-2/TRBV6-3	TRBJ1-2	12	TGTGCCAGCAGTTACAACGGGTATGGCTACACCTTC	CASSYNGYGYTF
TRBD1	few	TRBV6-2/TRBV6-3	TRBJ1-1	13	TGTGCCAGCAGTTACGGGACAGGCGGAGAAGCTTTCTTT	CASSYGTGGEAFF
-	-	TRBV10-1	TRBJ2-3	16	TGCGCCAGCAGTGAGGGGGCGGGGACCGGAGCAGATACGCAGTATTTT	CASSEGAGTGADTQYF
-	-	TRBV5-1	TRBJ2-5	18	TGCGCCAGCAGCTCCCCCCGAGGGGGAGGGGGGTTGGTAGAGACCCAGTACTTC	CASSSPRGGGGLVETQYF
TRBD1	-	TRBV7-2	TRBJ2-3	16	TGTGCCAGCAGCTTACTTGGGACAGGGGGCACAGATACGCAGTATTTT	CASSLLGTGGTDTQYF
TRBD1	-	TRBV28	TRBJ1-2	14	TGTGCCAGCAGTCGACGGACAGGGGTCTATGGCTACACCTTC	CASSRRTGVYGYTF
-	-	TRBV14	TRBJ1-4	16	TGTGCCAGCAGCCAAGGAAGAGCGGCGGGCGGTGAAAAACTGTTTTTT	CASSQGRAAGGEKLFF
TRBD1	-	TRBV27	TRBJ1-1	14	TGTGCCAGCAGTCCCCTTCAGGGGGGCACTGAAGCTTTCTTT	CASSPLQGGTEAFF
-	-	TRBV14	TRBJ2-3	17	TGTGCCAGCAGCCAAGTCAACACAGGGTGGAGAACAGATACGCAGTATTTT	CASSQVNTGWRTDTQYF
-	-	TRBV7-2	TRBJ2-2	13	TGTGCCAGCAGCCGCCCGGGTGGTGGGGAGCTGTTTTTT	CASSRPGGGELFF
TRBD1	-	TRBV4-3	TRBJ1-1	16	TGCGCCAGCAGCCAAGAAGGTGGACAGGGGGGAACTGAAGCTTTCTTT	CASSQEGGQGGTEAFF
-	once	TRBV27	TRBJ2-5	12	TGTGCCAGCAGTACCCCGGGAGAGACCCAGTACTTC	CASSTPGETQYF
-	-	TRBV6-1	TRBJ2-2	16	TGTGCCAGCAGTGAAGTCACGGGGGCGAACACCGGGGAGCTGTTTTTT	CASSEVTGANTGELFF
TRBD1	-	TRBV19	TRBJ1-1	15	TGTGCCAGTAGTATGGCCGGACAGGGAGACACTGAAGCTTTCTTT	CASSMAGQGDTEAFF
TRBD1	once	TRBV28	TRBJ1-5	15	TGTGCCAGCAGTTGGGGGACAGGGGGCTCTCAGCCCCAGCATTTT	CASSWGTGGSQPQHF
TRBD1	-	TRBV6-2/TRBV6-3	TRBJ1-3	18	TGTGCCAGCAGCCGTCGAGCGGGAACAGGGGGATTCGGAAACACCATATATTTT	CASSRRAGTGGFGNTIYF